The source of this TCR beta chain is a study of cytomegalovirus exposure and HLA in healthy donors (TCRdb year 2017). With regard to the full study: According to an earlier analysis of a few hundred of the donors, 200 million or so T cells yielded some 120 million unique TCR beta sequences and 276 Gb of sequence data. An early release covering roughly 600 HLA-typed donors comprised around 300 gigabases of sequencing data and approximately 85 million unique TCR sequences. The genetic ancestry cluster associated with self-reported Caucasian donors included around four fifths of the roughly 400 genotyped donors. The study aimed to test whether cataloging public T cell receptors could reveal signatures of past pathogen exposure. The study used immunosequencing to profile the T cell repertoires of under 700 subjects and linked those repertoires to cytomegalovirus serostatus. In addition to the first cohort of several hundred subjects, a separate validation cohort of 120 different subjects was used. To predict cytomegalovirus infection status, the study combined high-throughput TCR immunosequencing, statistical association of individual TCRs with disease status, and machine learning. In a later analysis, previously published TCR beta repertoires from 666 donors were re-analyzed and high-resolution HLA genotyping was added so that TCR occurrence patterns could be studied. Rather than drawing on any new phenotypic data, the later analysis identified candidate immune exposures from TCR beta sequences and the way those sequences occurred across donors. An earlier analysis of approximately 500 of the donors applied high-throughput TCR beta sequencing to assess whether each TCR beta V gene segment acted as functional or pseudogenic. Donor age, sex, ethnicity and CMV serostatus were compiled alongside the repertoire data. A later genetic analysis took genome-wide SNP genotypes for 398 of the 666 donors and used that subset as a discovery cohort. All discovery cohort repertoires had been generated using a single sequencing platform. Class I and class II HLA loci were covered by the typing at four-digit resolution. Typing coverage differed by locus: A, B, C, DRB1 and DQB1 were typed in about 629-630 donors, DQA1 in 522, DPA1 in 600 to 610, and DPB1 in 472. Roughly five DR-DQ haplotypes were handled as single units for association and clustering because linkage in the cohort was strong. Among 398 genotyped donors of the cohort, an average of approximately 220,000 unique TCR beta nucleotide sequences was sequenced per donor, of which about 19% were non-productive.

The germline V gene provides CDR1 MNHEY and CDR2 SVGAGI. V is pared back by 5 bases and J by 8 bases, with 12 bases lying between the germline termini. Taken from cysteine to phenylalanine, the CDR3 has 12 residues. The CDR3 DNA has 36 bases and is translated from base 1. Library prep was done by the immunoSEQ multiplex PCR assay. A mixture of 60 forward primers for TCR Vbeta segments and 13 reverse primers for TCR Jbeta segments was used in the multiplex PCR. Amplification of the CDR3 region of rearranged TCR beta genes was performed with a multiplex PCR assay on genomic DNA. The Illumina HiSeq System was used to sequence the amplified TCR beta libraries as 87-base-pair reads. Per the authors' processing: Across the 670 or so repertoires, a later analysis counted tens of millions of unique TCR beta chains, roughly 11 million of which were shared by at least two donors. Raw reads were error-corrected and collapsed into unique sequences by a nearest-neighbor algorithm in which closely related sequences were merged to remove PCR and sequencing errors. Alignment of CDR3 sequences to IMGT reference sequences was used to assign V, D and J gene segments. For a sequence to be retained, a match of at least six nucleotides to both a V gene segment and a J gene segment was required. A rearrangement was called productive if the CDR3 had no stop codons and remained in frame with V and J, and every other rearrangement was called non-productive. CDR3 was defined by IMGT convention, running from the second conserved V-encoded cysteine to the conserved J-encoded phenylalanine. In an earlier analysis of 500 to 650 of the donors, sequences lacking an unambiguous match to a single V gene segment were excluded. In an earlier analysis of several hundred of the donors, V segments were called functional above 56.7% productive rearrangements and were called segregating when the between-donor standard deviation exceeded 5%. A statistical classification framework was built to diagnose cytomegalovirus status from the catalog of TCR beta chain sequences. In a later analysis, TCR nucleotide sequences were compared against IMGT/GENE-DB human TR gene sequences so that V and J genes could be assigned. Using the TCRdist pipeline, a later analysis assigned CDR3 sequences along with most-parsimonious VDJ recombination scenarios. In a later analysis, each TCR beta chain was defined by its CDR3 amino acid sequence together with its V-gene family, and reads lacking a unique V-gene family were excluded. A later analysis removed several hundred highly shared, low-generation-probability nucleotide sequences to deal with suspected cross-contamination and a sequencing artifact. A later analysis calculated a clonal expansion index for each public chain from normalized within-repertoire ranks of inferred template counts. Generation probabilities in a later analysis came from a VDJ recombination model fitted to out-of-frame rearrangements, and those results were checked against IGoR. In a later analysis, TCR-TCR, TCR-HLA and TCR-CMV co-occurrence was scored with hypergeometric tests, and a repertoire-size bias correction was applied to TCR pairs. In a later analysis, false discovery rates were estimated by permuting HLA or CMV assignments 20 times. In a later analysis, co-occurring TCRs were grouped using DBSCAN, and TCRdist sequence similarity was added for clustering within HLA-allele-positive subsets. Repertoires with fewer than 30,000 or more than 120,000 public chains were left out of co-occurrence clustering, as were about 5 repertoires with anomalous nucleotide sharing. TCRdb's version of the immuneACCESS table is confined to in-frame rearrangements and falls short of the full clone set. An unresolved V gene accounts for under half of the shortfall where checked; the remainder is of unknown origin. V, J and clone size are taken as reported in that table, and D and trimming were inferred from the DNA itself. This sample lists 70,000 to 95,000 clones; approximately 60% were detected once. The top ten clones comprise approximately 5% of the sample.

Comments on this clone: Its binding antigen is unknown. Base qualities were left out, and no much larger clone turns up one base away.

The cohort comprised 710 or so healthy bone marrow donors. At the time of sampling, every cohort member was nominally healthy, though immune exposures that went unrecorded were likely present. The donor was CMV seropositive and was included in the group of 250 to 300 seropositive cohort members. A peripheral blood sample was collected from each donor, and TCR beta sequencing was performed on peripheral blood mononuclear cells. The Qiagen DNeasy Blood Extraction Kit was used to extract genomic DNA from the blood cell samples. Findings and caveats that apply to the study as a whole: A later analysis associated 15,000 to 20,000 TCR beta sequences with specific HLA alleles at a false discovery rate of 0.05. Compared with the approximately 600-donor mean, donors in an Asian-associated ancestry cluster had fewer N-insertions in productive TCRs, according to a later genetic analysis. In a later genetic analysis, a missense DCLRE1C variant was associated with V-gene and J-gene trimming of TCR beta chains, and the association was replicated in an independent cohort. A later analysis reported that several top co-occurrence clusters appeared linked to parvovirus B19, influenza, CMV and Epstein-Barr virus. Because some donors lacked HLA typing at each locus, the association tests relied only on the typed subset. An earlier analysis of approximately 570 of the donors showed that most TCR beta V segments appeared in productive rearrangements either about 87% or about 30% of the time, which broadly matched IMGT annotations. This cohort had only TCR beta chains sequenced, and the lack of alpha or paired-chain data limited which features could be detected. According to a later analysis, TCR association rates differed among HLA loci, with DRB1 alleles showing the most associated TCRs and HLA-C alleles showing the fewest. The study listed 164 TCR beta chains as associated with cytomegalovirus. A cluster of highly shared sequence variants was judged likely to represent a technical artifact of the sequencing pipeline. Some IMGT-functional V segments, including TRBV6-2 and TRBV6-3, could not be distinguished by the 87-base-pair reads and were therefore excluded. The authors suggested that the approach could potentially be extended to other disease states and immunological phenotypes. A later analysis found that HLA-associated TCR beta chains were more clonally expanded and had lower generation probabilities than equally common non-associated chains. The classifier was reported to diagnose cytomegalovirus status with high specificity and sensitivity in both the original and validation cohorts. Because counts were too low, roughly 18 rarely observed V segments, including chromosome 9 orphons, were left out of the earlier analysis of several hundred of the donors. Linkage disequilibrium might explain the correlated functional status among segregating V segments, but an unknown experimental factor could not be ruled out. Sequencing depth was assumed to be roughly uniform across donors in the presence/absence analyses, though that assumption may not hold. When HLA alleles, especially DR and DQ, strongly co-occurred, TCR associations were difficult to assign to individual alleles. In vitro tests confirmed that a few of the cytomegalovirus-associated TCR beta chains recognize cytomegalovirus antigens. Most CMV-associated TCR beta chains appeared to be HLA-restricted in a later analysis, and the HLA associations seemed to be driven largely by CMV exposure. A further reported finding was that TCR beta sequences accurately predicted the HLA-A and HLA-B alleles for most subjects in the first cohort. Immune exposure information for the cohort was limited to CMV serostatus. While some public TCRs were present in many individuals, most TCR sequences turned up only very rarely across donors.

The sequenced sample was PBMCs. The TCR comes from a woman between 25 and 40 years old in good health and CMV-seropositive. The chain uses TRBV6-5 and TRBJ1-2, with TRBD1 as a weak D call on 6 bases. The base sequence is TGTGCCAGCAGTGAGGACAGAAGGGGCTACACCTTC. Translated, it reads CASSEDRRGYTF.